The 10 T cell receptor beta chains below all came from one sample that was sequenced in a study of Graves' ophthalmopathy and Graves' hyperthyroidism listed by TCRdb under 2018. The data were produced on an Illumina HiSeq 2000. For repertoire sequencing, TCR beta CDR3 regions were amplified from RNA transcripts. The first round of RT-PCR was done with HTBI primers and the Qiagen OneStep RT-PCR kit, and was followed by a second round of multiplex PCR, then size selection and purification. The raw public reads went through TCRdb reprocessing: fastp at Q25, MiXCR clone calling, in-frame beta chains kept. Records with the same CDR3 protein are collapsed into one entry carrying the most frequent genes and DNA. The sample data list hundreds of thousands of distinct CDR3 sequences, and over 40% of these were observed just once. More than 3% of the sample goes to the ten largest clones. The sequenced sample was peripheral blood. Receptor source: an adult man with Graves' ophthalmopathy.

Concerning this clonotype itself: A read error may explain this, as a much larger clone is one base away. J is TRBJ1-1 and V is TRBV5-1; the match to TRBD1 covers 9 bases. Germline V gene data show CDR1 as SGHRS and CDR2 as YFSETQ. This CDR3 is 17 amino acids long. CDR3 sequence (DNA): TGCGCCAGCAGCTTGGCGGGACAGGGTTTGATGAACGCTGAAGCTTTCTTT. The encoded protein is CASSLAGQGLMNAEAFF. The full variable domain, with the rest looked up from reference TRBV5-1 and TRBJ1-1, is KAGVTQTPRYLIKTRGQQVTLSCSPISGHRSVSWYQQTPGQGLQFLFEYFSETQRNKGNFPGRFSGRQFSNSRSEMNVSTLELGDSALYLCASSLAGQGLMNAEAFFGQGTRLTVV.

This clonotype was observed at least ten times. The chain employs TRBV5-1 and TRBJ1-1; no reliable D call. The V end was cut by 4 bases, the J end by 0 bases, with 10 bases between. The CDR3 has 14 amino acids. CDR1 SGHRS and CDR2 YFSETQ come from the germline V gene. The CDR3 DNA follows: TGCGCCAGCAGCCCTCAGACCCTGAACACTGAAGCTTTCTTT. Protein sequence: CASSPQTLNTEAFF.

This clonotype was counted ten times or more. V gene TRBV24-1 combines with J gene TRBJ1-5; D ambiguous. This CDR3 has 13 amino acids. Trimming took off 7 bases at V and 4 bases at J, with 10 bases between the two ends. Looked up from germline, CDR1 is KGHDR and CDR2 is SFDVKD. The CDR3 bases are TGTGCCACCAGGGCAGCAATAAATCAGCCCCAGCATTTT. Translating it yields CATRAAINQPQHF.

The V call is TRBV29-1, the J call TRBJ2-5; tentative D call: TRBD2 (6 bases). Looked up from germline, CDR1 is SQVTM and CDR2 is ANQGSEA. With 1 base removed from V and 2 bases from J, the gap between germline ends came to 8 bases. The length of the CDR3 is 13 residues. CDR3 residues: CSVEAGTQETQYF. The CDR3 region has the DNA TGCAGCGTTGAAGCAGGGACTCAAGAGACCCAGTACTTC. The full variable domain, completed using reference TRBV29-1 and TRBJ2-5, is SAVISQKPSRDICQRGTSLTIQCQVDSQVTMMFWYRQQPGQSLTLIATANQGSEATYESGFVIDKFPISRPNLTFSTLTVSNMSPEDSSIYLCSVEAGTQETQYFGPGTRLLVL.

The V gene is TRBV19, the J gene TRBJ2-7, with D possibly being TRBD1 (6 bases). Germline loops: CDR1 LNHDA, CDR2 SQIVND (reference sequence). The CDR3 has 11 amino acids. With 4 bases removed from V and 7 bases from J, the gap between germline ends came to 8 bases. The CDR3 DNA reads TGTGCCAGTAGTACAGGGGCGGAGCAGTACTTC. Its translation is CASSTGAEQYF.

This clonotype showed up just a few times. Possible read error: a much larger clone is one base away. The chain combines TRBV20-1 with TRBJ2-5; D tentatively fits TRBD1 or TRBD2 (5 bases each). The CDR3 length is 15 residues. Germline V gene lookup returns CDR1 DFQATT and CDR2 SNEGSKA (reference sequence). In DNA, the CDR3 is TGCAGTGCTAGAGACGGGACGACCGTACAAGAGGCCCAGTACTTC. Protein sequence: CSARDGTTVQEAQYF.

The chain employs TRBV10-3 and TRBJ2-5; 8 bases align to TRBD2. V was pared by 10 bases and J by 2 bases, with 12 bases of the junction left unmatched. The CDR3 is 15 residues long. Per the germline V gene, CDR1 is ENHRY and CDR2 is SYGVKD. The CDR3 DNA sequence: TGTGCCAGCTCACCAGAAGCGGGGGCACAAGAGACCCAGTACTTC. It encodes CASSPEAGAQETQYF.

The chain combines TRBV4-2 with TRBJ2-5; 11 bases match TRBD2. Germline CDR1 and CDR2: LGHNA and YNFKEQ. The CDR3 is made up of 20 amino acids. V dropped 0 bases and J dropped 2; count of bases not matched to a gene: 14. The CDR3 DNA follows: TGTGCCAGCAGCCAAGATAAGCAGATTGGACTAGCGGGCCTACAAGAGACCCAGTACTTC. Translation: CASSQDKQIGLAGLQETQYF.

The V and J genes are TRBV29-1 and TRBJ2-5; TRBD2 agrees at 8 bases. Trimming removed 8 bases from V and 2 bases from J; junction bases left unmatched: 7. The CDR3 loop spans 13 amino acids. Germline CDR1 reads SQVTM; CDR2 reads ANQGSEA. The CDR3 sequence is CSLRASGQETQYF. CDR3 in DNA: TGCAGCTTGAGGGCTAGCGGGCAAGAGACCCAGTACTTC.

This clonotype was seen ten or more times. The CDR3 loop reads CASSLGDTSTNEKLFF. Here the CDR3 DNA reads TGCGCCAGCAGCTTGGGGGACACCTCAACTAATGAAAAACTGTTTTTT. This sequence joins TRBV5-1 and TRBJ1-4; D is perhaps TRBD1 (6 bases). Germline V gene data show CDR1 as SGHRS and CDR2 as YFSETQ. Trimming took 0 bases from V and 0 from J, leaving 9 bases between them. The CDR3 contains 16 residues.